This entry features one T cell receptor beta chain sequence. Its antigen is currently unknown. This entry comes from a study of shared clonotypes between healthy human individuals. The CDR3 runs to 13 residues. V lost 7 bases and J lost 3, with 7 bases in between. Germline V gene data show CDR1 as MNHEY and CDR2 as SMNVEV (reference sequence). The study's findings and limits: Naive subsets generally exceeded memory subsets in estimated richness.

CD45RO negativity and positive selection for CCR7 defined naive CD8 cells, a population that excluded terminally differentiated effector memory CD45RA+ cells. Method: immunoSEQ multiplex PCR; TCRdb's copy keeps in-frame clones and lacks some. The sample has 500,000 to 700,000 clones, approximately 95% seen once. This receptor was taken from a woman aged 25 to 45 in good health. Sequencing input: naive CD8+ T cells sorted from blood. The chain recombines TRBV27 with TRBJ2-6; D call uncertain. CDR3 sequence (DNA): TGTGCCAGCACTGATTATGGGGCCAACGTCCTGACTTTC. Residues: CASTDYGANVLTF.